Below are 28 T cell receptor beta chains sequenced from a single sample in a study of cytomegalovirus exposure and HLA in healthy donors. Measured with immunoSEQ multiplex PCR; TCRdb has only the in-frame clones, and not every one. This table has under 200,000 clones, about nine tenths appearing once. Sequenced material: PBMCs. The receptors were sampled from a woman younger than 30 in good health and CMV-seropositive.

The chain joins TRBV6-1 to TRBJ2-3, with 7 nucleotides matching TRBD1. Germline V gene sequence: CDR1 MNHNS, CDR2 SASEGT. The CDR3 covers 16 residues. V trimming: 4 bases; J trimming: 1 base; junction bases outside the gene matches: 8. DNA of the CDR3: TGTGCCAGCAGTGTGGACCCCGGGACAGGCACAGATACGCAGTATTTT. This gives the protein CASSVDPGTGTDTQYF.

The rearrangement uses TRBV7-3 and TRBJ2-2; D is uncertain. V was pared by 3 bases and J by 6 bases, with 8 bases between. This CDR3 spans 13 amino acids. Germline V gene data show CDR1 as SGHTA and CDR2 as FQGTGA. CDR3 sequence: CASSFVSAGELFF. The CDR3 DNA reads TGTGCCAGCAGCTTTGTTTCCGCCGGGGAGCTGTTTTTT.

This clone was detected only once. J is TRBJ1-1 and V is TRBV11-1; 7 nucleotides align to TRBD1. Germline loops: CDR1 SGHAT, CDR2 FQDESV (reference sequence). After removal of 5 bases from V and 5 bases from J, the junction contained 5 bases not matched to a gene. The CDR3 sequence is 13 residues long. The CDR3 is CASSLLQGTEAFF. In DNA, the CDR3 is TGTGCCAGCAGCCTACTACAGGGGACTGAAGCTTTCTTT. Full variable domain (outside the CDR3, taken from reference TRBV11-1 and TRBJ1-1): EAEVAQSPRYKITEKSQAVAFWCDPISGHATLYWYRQILGQGPELLVQFQDESVVDDSQLPKDRFSAERLKGVDSTLKIQPAELGDSAMYLCASSLLQGTEAFFGQGTRLTVV.

As regards this clone: The identical CDR3 is also encoded by other nucleotide sequences in the sample. The rearrangement links TRBV7-9 to TRBJ2-7, with TRBD1 matching over 7 bases. Looked up from germline, CDR1 is SEHNR and CDR2 is FQNEAQ (reference sequence). With 4 bases clipped from V and 2 bases from J, the junction kept 2 bases outside the gene matches. CDR3 length: 13 amino acids. The CDR3 reads CASSSTGTYEQYF. The CDR3 nucleotides are TGTGCCAGCAGCTCGACAGGGACCTACGAGCAGTACTTC.

V is TRBV5-6 and J is TRBJ2-1, with D unclear. This CDR3 has 12 amino acids. V was cut by 0 bases and J by 9 bases, with 7 bases left in between. CDR1 and CDR2 from the germline V gene are SGHDT and YYEEEE. The CDR3 coding sequence is TGTGCCAGCAGCTTGGGTATCTCTGAGCAGTTCTTC. Translation gives CASSLGISEQFF.

The chain couples TRBV15 to TRBJ2-5; TRBD2 matches 7 bases. V dropped 0 bases and J dropped 5; count of bases not matched to a gene: 6. The CDR3 spans 15 residues. Germline V gene lookup returns CDR1 LNHNV and CDR2 YYDKDF (reference sequence). As DNA, the CDR3 is TGTGCCACCAGCAGAGATCGACTAGCTGGGGAGACCCAGTACTTC. It yields the protein CATSRDRLAGETQYF.

V usage is TRBV7-8 and J usage is TRBJ2-2; D uncertain. Between the trimmed V and J ends, which lost 5 bases and 4 bases, there was a span of 20 bases. CDR1 is SGHVS and CDR2 is FQNEAQ in the germline V gene. The CDR3 contains 17 residues. The CDR3 nucleotides read TGTGCCAGCAGCCCACCGCACGTCTATACGTTCACCGGGGAGCTGTTTTTT. It codes for CASSPPHVYTFTGELFF. Variable domain in full (rest from reference TRBV7-8 and TRBJ2-2): GAGVSQSPRYKVAKRGQDVALRCDPISGHVSLFWYQQALGQGPEFLTYFQNEAQLDKSGLPSDRFFAERPEGSVSTLKIQRTQQEDSAVYLCASSPPHVYTFTGELFFGEGSRLTVL.

This chain links TRBV15 with TRBJ2-2, with D maybe TRBD1 (5 bases). Per the germline V gene, CDR1 is LNHNV and CDR2 is YYDKDF (reference sequence). There are 16 residues in the CDR3. V lost 1 base and J lost 4, with 13 bases in between. CDR3 sequence reads: CATSRGGGAATGELFF. As DNA, the CDR3 is TGTGCCACCAGCAGAGGCGGTGGGGCCGCCACCGGGGAGCTGTTTTTT.

The V call is TRBV25-1, the J call TRBJ2-5; 8 bases map to TRBD2. CDR3 size: 15 residues. Trimming at V came to 4 bases and at J to 5 bases, leaving 9 bases not matched to a gene. The germline V gene has CDR1 MGHDK and CDR2 SYGVNS. CDR3 loop: CASSGVGGRWETQYF. The CDR3 DNA sequence: TGTGCCAGCAGTGGAGTGGGCGGGAGGTGGGAGACCCAGTACTTC.

The V call is TRBV7-2, the J call TRBJ2-7; no clear D. Germline-derived CDR1 and CDR2 are SGHTA and FQGNSA. CDR3 length equals 14 residues. The V end was cut by 3 bases, the J end by 3 bases, with 12 bases between. CDR3 residues: CASSLESNNYEQYF. DNA of the CDR3: TGTGCCAGCAGCTTGGAGTCTAACAACTACGAGCAGTACTTC.

J is TRBJ2-1 and V is TRBV7-9; 7 nucleotides align to TRBD1. This CDR3 has 15 amino acids. J was trimmed by 3 bases and V by 4 bases; bases with no gene match: 6. Germline V gene lookup returns CDR1 SEHNR and CDR2 FQNEAQ (reference sequence). DNA of the CDR3: TGTGCCAGCAGCTCGGGACAGTACAGCTACAATGAGCAGTTCTTC. It encodes CASSSGQYSYNEQFF.

This clone came up once. V usage is TRBV15 and J usage is TRBJ2-5, with D tentatively TRBD2 (6 bases). The ends were cut back, 0 bases at V and 3 bases at J, with 8 bases in the middle. Germline CDR1 and CDR2: LNHNV and YYDKDF (reference sequence). CDR3 length equals 14 residues. The CDR3 reads CATSRDRGEETQYF. The CDR3 DNA reads TGTGCCACCAGCAGAGATCGCGGGGAAGAGACCCAGTACTTC.

The J gene is TRBJ1-3, the V gene TRBV15; tentatively, D is TRBD1 (6 bases). The germline CDR1 and CDR2 sequences are LNHNV and YYDKDF (reference sequence). The CDR3 loop spans 16 amino acids. V was clipped by 1 base and J by 2 bases, with 12 bases between them. Here the CDR3 DNA reads TGTGCCACCAGCAGAGGAGGCGGGGGGCCTGGAAACACCATATATTTT. Protein: CATSRGGGGPGNTIYF.

V is TRBV19 and J is TRBJ2-7, with 8 bases identical to TRBD1. Germline V CDR1 and CDR2: LNHDA, SQIVND (reference sequence). The CDR3 has 16 amino acids. V was clipped by 4 bases and J by 2 bases; unmatched bases: 10. The CDR3: CASSKISGTGAYEQYF. For the CDR3, the DNA is TGTGCCAGTAGTAAAATTTCCGGGACAGGAGCCTACGAGCAGTACTTC.

The chain has TRBV5-4 and TRBJ2-2, with TRBD2 matching 11 bases. CDR3 length: 15 amino acids. The trim removed 6 bases at V and 4 bases at J, leaving 5 bases unmatched. From germline, CDR1 is SGHNT and CDR2 YYREEE (reference sequence). In DNA form, the CDR3 reads TGTGCCAGCACCTTTCTAGCGGGAGGCACCGGGGAGCTGTTTTTT. Protein sequence: CASTFLAGGTGELFF.

The rearrangement joins TRBV29-1 to TRBJ1-5, with D maybe TRBD1 (5 bases). The CDR3 spans 13 residues. In germline, CDR1 is SQVTM, CDR2 ANQGSEA. Trimming took off 7 bases at V and 3 bases at J, with 13 bases between the two ends. Here the CDR3 reads CSAGGKYNQPQHF. The CDR3 nucleotides are TGCAGCGCCGGGGGGAAGTACAATCAGCCCCAGCATTTT.

CDR3 in amino acids: CASSYDRGGPYSNQPQHF. CDR3 nucleotide sequence: TGTGCCAGCAGCTACGACAGGGGCGGACCTTATAGCAATCAGCCCCAGCATTTT. The chain is built from TRBV7-2 and TRBJ1-5, with TRBD1 matching 8 bases. Trimming removed 4 bases from V and 0 bases from J; junction bases left unmatched: 11. Germline-derived CDR1 and CDR2 are SGHTA and FQGNSA. CDR3 length: 18 amino acids.

V is TRBV7-8 and J is TRBJ2-7; TRBD1 matches at 9 bases. The germline V gene has CDR1 SGHVS and CDR2 FQNEAQ. Germline trimming cut 1 base from V and 2 bases from J; bases unmatched to any gene: 3. This CDR3 spans 15 amino acids. CDR3 sequence: CASSLGQGVAYEQYF. The DNA for the CDR3 is TGTGCCAGCAGCTTAGGACAGGGGGTTGCCTACGAGCAGTACTTC.

V gene TRBV7-6 combines with J gene TRBJ2-1, with D possibly matching TRBD2 (6 bases). Trimming stripped 5 bases from V and 4 bases from J, with 15 bases between. This CDR3 has 15 amino acids. From germline, CDR1 is SGHVS and CDR2 FNYEAQ. The CDR3 nucleotides read TGTGCCAGCAGCCCGGGACTTCCCGGGTACAATGAGCAGTTCTTC. Residues: CASSPGLPGYNEQFF.

This clone has just one count. This chain connects TRBV7-2 to TRBJ2-5; TRBD2 agrees at 7 bases. V lost 0 bases to trimming and J lost 2 bases; unmatched junction nucleotides: 3. There are 15 residues in the CDR3. Germline CDR1 SGHTA, CDR2 FQGNSA. As DNA, the CDR3 is TGTGCCAGCAGCTTAGCCCCGGGGGGTCAAGAGACCCAGTACTTC. This gives the protein CASSLAPGGQETQYF.

CDR3 in DNA: TGTGCCAGCAGTTTTCCGGGATCAGACGATGAGCAGTTCTTC. It is translated as CASSFPGSDDEQFF. J is TRBJ2-1 and V is TRBV28, with a tentative D call TRBD2 (5 bases). The ends were cut back, 3 bases at V and 8 bases at J, with 14 bases in the middle. Germline CDR1 and CDR2: MDHEN and SYDVKM. This CDR3 has 14 amino acids.

This CDR3 is CASSSSLKEKLFF. Here the CDR3 DNA reads TGTGCCAGCAGCTCCAGTTTGAAAGAAAAACTGTTTTTT. The chain joins TRBV7-9 to TRBJ1-4, with D unclear. Trimming stripped 4 bases from V and 8 bases from J, with 11 bases between. The CDR3 runs to 13 residues. The germline V gene encodes CDR1 SEHNR and CDR2 FQNEAQ (reference sequence).

The chain carries TRBV10-3 and TRBJ2-3; TRBD2 matches at 10 bases. The CDR3 extends over 14 amino acids. The J segment lost 1 base and the V segment lost 6 bases, leaving 1 base of the junction unmatched. Germline CDR1 is ENHRY and CDR2 is SYGVKD. The CDR3 DNA is TGTGCCATCAGAGGGACTAGCGGCACAGATACGCAGTATTTT. Translating it yields CAIRGTSGTDTQYF.

The chain links TRBV27 to TRBJ2-1; tentatively, D is TRBD2 (5 bases). The CDR3 is made up of 12 amino acids. Deletions cut 3 bases from V and 8 bases from J, with 8 bases between. CDR1 and CDR2 from the germline V gene are MNHEY and SMNVEV (reference sequence). The CDR3 region is CASSFLAHEQFF. In DNA form, the CDR3 reads TGTGCCAGCAGTTTCCTAGCCCATGAGCAGTTCTTC.

J is TRBJ2-6 and V is TRBV28; D unresolved. V was trimmed by 7 bases and J by 1 base, leaving 11 bases between them. CDR1 and CDR2 from the germline V gene are MDHEN and SYDVKM. This CDR3 has 15 residues. The CDR3 coding sequence is TGTGCCAGCACCTTGACATCTTCTGGGGCCAACGTCCTGACTTTC. Translating it yields CASTLTSSGANVLTF.

This sequence joins TRBV28 and TRBJ1-1; D remains ambiguous. Looked up from germline, CDR1 is MDHEN and CDR2 is SYDVKM. The CDR3 extends over 14 amino acids. The V and J ends lost 2 bases and 6 bases respectively, with 13 bases between them. Here the CDR3 DNA reads TGTGCCAGCAGTTTAATCGATTACGCAGCTGAAGCTTTCTTT. It translates to CASSLIDYAAEAFF. The full variable domain, in which reference TRBV28 and TRBJ1-1 provide the parts outside the CDR3, is DVKVTQSSRYLVKRTGEKVFLECVQDMDHENMFWYRQDPGLGLRLIYFSYDVKMKEKGDIPEGYSVSREKKERFSLILESASTNQTSMYLCASSLIDYAAEAFFGQGTRLTVV.

The V call is TRBV2, the J call TRBJ2-7; D is perhaps TRBD2 (5 bases). There are 13 residues in the CDR3. CDR1 is SNHLY and CDR2 is FYNNEI in the germline V gene. V lost 7 bases and J lost 4, with 14 bases in between. CDR3 loop: CASKPLEVYEQYF. The DNA of the CDR3 is TGTGCCAGCAAACCACTGGAGGTTTACGAGCAGTACTTC.

J is TRBJ2-7 and V is TRBV4-1, with 10 bases matching TRBD1. CDR3 length: 14 residues. Germline V gene data show CDR1 as MGHRA and CDR2 as YSYEKL. V lost 1 base, J lost 4 bases, and 1 base stayed unmatched. The CDR3 nucleotides are TGCGCCAGCAGCCAAGGACAGGGGGCATACGAGCAGTACTTC. Translating gives CASSQGQGAYEQYF.